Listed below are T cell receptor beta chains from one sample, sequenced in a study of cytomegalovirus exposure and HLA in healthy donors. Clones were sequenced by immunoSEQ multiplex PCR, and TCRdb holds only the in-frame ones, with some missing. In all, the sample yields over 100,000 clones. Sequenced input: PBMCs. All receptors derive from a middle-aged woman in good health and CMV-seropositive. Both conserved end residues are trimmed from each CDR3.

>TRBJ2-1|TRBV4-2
ASSQSGKLSPYNEQF
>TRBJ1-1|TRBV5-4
ASSWGPGNTEAF
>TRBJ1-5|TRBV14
ASSQAHVQGRQPQH
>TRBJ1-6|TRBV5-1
ASSPLAGSPLH
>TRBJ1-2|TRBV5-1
ASTIGTGVNYGYT
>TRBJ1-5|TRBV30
AWSVTGGHQPQH
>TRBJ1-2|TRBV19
ASSPQGAHYGYT
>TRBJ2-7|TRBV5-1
ASSERAGGLPYEQY
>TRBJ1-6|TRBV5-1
ASSVGTAANSPLH
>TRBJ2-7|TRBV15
ATSREVAGVNEQY
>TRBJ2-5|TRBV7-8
ASSFGGGSDETQY
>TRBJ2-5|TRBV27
ASSAGLAGQETQY
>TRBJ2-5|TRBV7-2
ASSLQTGQETQY
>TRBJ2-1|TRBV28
ASSVENPHNEQF
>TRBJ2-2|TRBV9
ASSTRTSGRAESTGELF
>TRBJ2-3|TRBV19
ASSIGTGRADTQY
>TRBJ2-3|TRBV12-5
ASASGQGADTQY
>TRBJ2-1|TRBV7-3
ASSLGVVRNEQF
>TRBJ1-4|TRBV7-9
ASSLGTGINEKLF
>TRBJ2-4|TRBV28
ASRNGNIQY
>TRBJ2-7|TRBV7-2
ASSFKLAGYEQY
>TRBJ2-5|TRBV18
ASSPKGLTETQY
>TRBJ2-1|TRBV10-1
ARFTLAGVHYNEQF
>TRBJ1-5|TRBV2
ASSAASRVGNQPQH
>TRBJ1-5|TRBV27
ASSSLGQGDNQPQH
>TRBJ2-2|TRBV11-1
ASSFMDRGLGELF
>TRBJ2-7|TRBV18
ASSPDLARDRGFYEQY
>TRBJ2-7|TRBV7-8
ASKLFSEMGEQY
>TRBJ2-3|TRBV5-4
ASSLGLAGLDTQY
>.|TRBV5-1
ASSLGRGGLDEQY
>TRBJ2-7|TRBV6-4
ASRLAGGPYEQY
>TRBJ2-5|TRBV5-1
ASSLDNRIADLGETQY
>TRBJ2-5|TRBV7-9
ASSSRTSGKGEETQY
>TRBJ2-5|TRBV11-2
ASSLSNRAETQY
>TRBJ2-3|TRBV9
ASSVSGGLLSTDTQY
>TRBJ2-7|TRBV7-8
ASSPRDKVYEQY
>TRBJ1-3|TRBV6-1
ASKTGAGNTIY
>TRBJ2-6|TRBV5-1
ASSSQVRSSGANVLT
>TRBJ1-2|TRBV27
ASSLRGGYGYT
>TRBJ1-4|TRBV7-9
ASSWPGQGGEKLF
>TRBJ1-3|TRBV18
ASSLATQDSSGNTIY